This T cell receptor (beta chain) was sequenced for a study of blood T cell repertoires in COVID-19. Overall study context: Acute and convalescent COVID-19 samples came from the United States, Italy and Spain.

Generated by immunoSEQ multiplex PCR, the TCRdb table keeps only in-frame clones and is missing some. The data hold tens of thousands of clones, with 88% observed a single time. The CDR3 is 15 amino acids. CDR1 SSHAT and CDR2 FNYEAQ come from the germline V gene (reference sequence). This clone was detected once. The junction shows a germline mismatch at one end, possibly a read error. This sequence joins TRBV7-7 and TRBJ2-1; 11 bases match TRBD2. This receptor was obtained from a man aged 50 to 60 with active COVID-19. The specimen was peripheral blood. CDR3 amino acids: CASSFRLAGFNEQFF. CDR3 coding DNA: TGTGCTAGCAGTTTTAGACTAGCGGGGTTCAATGAGCAGTTCTTC.